This T cell receptor beta chain is from a study of T cell changes during pregnancy in multiple sclerosis. Germline CDR1 and CDR2: MNHEY and SMNVEV (reference sequence). V lost 7 bases and J 6 bases, leaving 13 bases between the germline ends. The CDR3 length is 12 residues. Assay: immunoSEQ multiplex PCR; the TCRdb copy retains only in-frame clones and omits some. The sample has more than 85,000 clones, just over 90% seen once. Sequenced here: peripheral blood, sampled in the second trimester of pregnancy. This receptor was taken from a female donor with multiple sclerosis, enrolled in a pregnancy study. The chain uses TRBV27 and TRBJ2-7; D is ambiguous. CDR3 sequence: CASNQYGGEQYF. The CDR3 DNA sequence: TGTGCCAGCAACCAATACGGTGGCGAGCAGTACTTC.